These T cell receptor beta chains were read from a single sample in a study of blood T cell repertoires in COVID-19. Assay used: immunoSEQ multiplex PCR; TCRdb lists only in-frame clones, some missing. The sample lists some 340,000 clones, 90% to 95% occurring once. Material for sequencing was PBMCs or T cells enriched from blood (not recorded which). Receptors were obtained from a woman between 25 and 40 years old who had been exposed to COVID-19. The CDR3 runs from the conserved cysteine through the conserved F or W. Each record gives: J gene, clone size, V gene, D gene, CDR3 protein, CDR3 DNA. The D gene is left open where the match is weak. Only some rows state a clone size, as once, few, many or a class for expanded clones.

j_call: TRBJ1-2
clone_size: -
v_call: TRBV18
d_call: TRBD1
cdr3_aa: CASSHDREAGYTF
cdr3_nt: TGTGCCAGCTCACACGACAGGGAAGCTGGCTACACCTTC

j_call: TRBJ1-5
clone_size: -
v_call: TRBV4-1
d_call: -
cdr3_aa: CASSQVAINQPQHF
cdr3_nt: TGCGCCAGCAGCCAAGTAGCCATCAATCAGCCCCAGCATTTT

j_call: TRBJ2-1
clone_size: -
v_call: TRBV10-3
d_call: TRBD2
cdr3_aa: CAISESFRGGEQFF
cdr3_nt: TGTGCCATCAGTGAGTCCTTCCGGGGGGGTGAGCAGTTCTTC

j_call: TRBJ2-4
clone_size: -
v_call: TRBV4-1
d_call: -
cdr3_aa: CASSRPKGGRNIQYF
cdr3_nt: TGCGCCAGCAGCCGTCCAAAGGGGGGGAGAAACATTCAGTACTTC

j_call: TRBJ2-2
clone_size: once
v_call: TRBV9
d_call: -
cdr3_aa: CASSVAGDSFTGELFF
cdr3_nt: TGTGCCAGCAGCGTAGCGGGGGACTCTTTCACCGGGGAGCTGTTTTTT

j_call: TRBJ2-1
clone_size: -
v_call: TRBV5-4
d_call: -
cdr3_aa: CASSWMLSSSYNEQFF
cdr3_nt: TGTGCCAGCAGCTGGATGTTGTCTAGCTCCTACAATGAGCAGTTCTTC

j_call: TRBJ1-2
clone_size: -
v_call: TRBV10-3
d_call: -
cdr3_aa: CAISESSDYGYTF
cdr3_nt: TGTGCCATCAGTGAGTCCTCCGACTATGGCTACACCTTC

j_call: TRBJ2-2
clone_size: -
v_call: TRBV9
d_call: -
cdr3_aa: CASSLRRDTGELFF
cdr3_nt: TGTGCCAGCAGCTTGAGACGGGACACCGGGGAGCTGTTTTTT

j_call: TRBJ1-1
clone_size: -
v_call: TRBV3-1/TRBV3-2
d_call: TRBD1
cdr3_aa: CASSRGTVNTEAFF
cdr3_nt: TGTGCCAGCAGCCGAGGGACAGTGAACACTGAAGCTTTCTTT

j_call: TRBJ2-5
clone_size: -
v_call: TRBV5-4
d_call: TRBD2
cdr3_aa: CASSKAGARLQETQYF
cdr3_nt: TGTGCCAGCAGCAAAGCGGGGGCCAGACTACAAGAGACCCAGTACTTC

j_call: TRBJ1-1
clone_size: few
v_call: TRBV9
d_call: -
cdr3_aa: CASSVMSSADTEAFF
cdr3_nt: TGTGCCAGCAGCGTAATGTCCAGCGCCGACACTGAAGCTTTCTTT

j_call: TRBJ2-7
clone_size: -
v_call: TRBV11-2
d_call: -
cdr3_aa: CASSLGAHSYEQYF
cdr3_nt: TGTGCCAGCAGCTTAGGCGCCCACTCCTACGAGCAGTACTTC

j_call: TRBJ2-3
clone_size: -
v_call: TRBV3-1/TRBV3-2
d_call: TRBD1
cdr3_aa: CASSLDFRGDRQDTQYF
cdr3_nt: TGTGCCAGCAGCCTCGATTTCCGAGGGGACAGACAAGATACGCAGTATTTT

j_call: TRBJ1-2
clone_size: -
v_call: TRBV19
d_call: -
cdr3_aa: CASSLFPPAGKGGYTF
cdr3_nt: TGTGCCAGTAGTTTATTCCCCCCGGCAGGGAAAGGTGGCTACACCTTC

j_call: TRBJ1-5
clone_size: -
v_call: TRBV27
d_call: -
cdr3_aa: CASRLGGGNQPQHF
cdr3_nt: TGTGCCAGCAGGTTAGGGGGGGGAAATCAGCCCCAGCATTTT

j_call: TRBJ1-1
clone_size: -
v_call: TRBV6-2/TRBV6-3
d_call: TRBD1
cdr3_aa: CASSRQGAGYTEAFF
cdr3_nt: TGTGCCAGCAGCCGACAGGGTGCGGGGTACACTGAAGCTTTCTTT

j_call: TRBJ1-4
clone_size: -
v_call: TRBV7-2
d_call: -
cdr3_aa: CASSRNRDNEKLFF
cdr3_nt: TGTGCCAGCAGCCGCAACAGGGACAATGAAAAACTGTTTTTT

j_call: TRBJ2-1
clone_size: -
v_call: TRBV2
d_call: -
cdr3_aa: CASRDYYNEQFF
cdr3_nt: TGTGCCAGCAGGGACTACTACAATGAGCAGTTCTTC

j_call: TRBJ1-3
clone_size: -
v_call: TRBV18
d_call: -
cdr3_aa: CASSTTETGNTIYF
cdr3_nt: TGTGCCAGCTCAACGACAGAAACTGGAAACACCATATATTTT

j_call: TRBJ1-4
clone_size: -
v_call: TRBV18
d_call: -
cdr3_aa: CASSPTNGQEKLFF
cdr3_nt: TGTGCCAGCTCACCAACTAATGGACAGGAAAAACTGTTTTTT

j_call: TRBJ2-1
clone_size: once
v_call: TRBV27
d_call: -
cdr3_aa: CASSLTLAVEQFF
cdr3_nt: TGTGCCAGCAGTTTAACACTAGCCGTTGAGCAGTTCTTC

j_call: TRBJ1-4
clone_size: -
v_call: TRBV7-9
d_call: -
cdr3_aa: CASSSDRTRSLEELFF
cdr3_nt: TGTGCCAGCAGCTCTGACAGGACACGGAGTCTCGAGGAACTGTTTTTT

j_call: TRBJ1-1
clone_size: -
v_call: TRBV5-1
d_call: -
cdr3_aa: CASSLGTDTEAFF
cdr3_nt: TGCGCCAGCAGCTTGGGGACAGATACTGAAGCTTTCTTT

j_call: TRBJ2-1
clone_size: -
v_call: TRBV5-1
d_call: TRBD1
cdr3_aa: CASSLGGQGLYNEQFF
cdr3_nt: TGCGCCAGCAGCTTGGGGGGACAGGGACTTTACAATGAGCAGTTCTTC

j_call: TRBJ1-2
clone_size: once
v_call: TRBV12-3/TRBV12-4
d_call: TRBD1
cdr3_aa: CASRPRGAGYTF
cdr3_nt: TGTGCCAGCAGGCCCAGGGGGGCTGGCTACACCTTC

j_call: TRBJ1-1
clone_size: -
v_call: TRBV4-3
d_call: -
cdr3_aa: CASSQDLRQGRTEAFF
cdr3_nt: TGCGCCAGCAGCCAAGATTTACGGCAGGGCAGGACTGAAGCTTTCTTT

j_call: TRBJ2-1
clone_size: -
v_call: TRBV9
d_call: -
cdr3_aa: CASSPRGGNYEQFF
cdr3_nt: TGTGCCAGCAGCCCCAGGGGAGGGAACTATGAGCAGTTCTTC

j_call: TRBJ2-3
clone_size: -
v_call: TRBV9
d_call: TRBD2
cdr3_aa: CASSVGPRAGGNTQYF
cdr3_nt: TGTGCCAGCAGCGTAGGCCCAAGAGCGGGGGGAAATACGCAGTATTTT

j_call: TRBJ2-4
clone_size: -
v_call: TRBV7-8
d_call: TRBD1
cdr3_aa: CASSLDRRIAKNIQYF
cdr3_nt: TGTGCCAGCAGCTTGGACAGGCGCATAGCCAAAAACATTCAGTACTTC